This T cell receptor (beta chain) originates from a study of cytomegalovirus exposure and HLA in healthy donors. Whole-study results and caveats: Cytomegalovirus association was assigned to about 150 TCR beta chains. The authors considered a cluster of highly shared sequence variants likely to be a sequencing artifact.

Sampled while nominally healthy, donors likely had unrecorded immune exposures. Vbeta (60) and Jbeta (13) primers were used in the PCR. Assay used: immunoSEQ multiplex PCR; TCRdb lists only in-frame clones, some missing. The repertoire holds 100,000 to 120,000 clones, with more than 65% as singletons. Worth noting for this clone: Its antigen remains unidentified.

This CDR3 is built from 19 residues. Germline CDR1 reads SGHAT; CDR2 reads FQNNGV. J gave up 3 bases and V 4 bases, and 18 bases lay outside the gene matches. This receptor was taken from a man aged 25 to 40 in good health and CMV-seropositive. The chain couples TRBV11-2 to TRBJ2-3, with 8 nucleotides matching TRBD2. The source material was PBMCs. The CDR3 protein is CASSSLAGGLSGKTDTQYF. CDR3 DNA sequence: TGTGCCAGCAGCTCGCTGGCGGGGGGCCTATCCGGTAAAACAGATACGCAGTATTTT.